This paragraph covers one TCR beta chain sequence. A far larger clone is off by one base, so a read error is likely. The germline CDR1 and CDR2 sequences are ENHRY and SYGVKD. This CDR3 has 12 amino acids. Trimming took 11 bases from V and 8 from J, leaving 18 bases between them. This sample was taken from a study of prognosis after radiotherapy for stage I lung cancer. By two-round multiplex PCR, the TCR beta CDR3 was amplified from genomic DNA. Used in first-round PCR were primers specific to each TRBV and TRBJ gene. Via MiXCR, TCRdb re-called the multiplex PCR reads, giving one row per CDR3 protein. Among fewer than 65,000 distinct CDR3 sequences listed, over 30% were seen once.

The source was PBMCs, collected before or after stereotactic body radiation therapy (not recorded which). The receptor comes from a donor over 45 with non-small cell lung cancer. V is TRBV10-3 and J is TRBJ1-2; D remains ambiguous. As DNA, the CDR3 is TGTGCCGGGTCCCGGGGATGGGAGGGCTACACCTTC. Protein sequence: CAGSRGWEGYTF.